This TCR beta chain was profiled in a study of blood T cell repertoires in COVID-19. Trimming removed 5 bases from V and 6 bases from J, with 13 bases in between. This CDR3 has 13 residues. Germline CDR1 and CDR2: LNHNV and YYDKDF (reference sequence). The data were produced by immunoSEQ multiplex PCR, yet TCRdb's version contains in-frame clones alone and is incomplete. The table lists approximately 320,000 clones, about nine tenths of them singletons. Sequencing was carried out using peripheral blood. The TCR originated in a woman aged 25 to 39 with COVID-19, enrolled during active disease. The chain carries TRBV15 and TRBJ1-1, with D possibly TRBD1 on 5 matching bases. The CDR3 coding sequence is TGTGCCACCAGCCGGGGGGGGGAAGCTGAAGCTTTCTTT. This sequence encodes CATSRGGEAEAFF.